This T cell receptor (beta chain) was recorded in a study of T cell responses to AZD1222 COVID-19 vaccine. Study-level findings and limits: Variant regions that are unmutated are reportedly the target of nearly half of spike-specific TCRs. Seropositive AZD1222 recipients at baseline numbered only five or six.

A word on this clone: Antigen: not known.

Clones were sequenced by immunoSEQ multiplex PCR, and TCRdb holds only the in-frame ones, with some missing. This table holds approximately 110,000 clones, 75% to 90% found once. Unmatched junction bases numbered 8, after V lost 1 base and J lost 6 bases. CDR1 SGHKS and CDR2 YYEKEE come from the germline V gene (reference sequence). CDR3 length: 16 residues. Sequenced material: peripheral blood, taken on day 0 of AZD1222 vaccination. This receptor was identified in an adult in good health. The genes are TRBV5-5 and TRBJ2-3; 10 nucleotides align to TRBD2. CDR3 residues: CASSLFGLAGVDTQYF. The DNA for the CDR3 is TGTGCCAGCAGCTTGTTTGGCCTAGCGGGGGTGGATACGCAGTATTTT.